The 10 T cell receptor beta chains reported below all come from one sample, sequenced in a study of beta chain features in type 1 diabetes. Findings of the study overall: Moderate yet significant TCRB CDR3 shortening was seen in Type 1 diabetes patients in all four CD4+ subsets.

Expressed TCRB transcripts were sequenced after all isolated RNA was converted to cDNA. The table came from immunoSEQ multiplex PCR; TCRdb's copy has only in-frame clones and leaves some out. The sample shows about 710,000 clones, over 12% of them seen only once. These receptors lack a known antigen. The sample taken for sequencing was naive CD4+ T cells from blood. The receptors come from a man younger than 30 with type 1 diabetes.

This clone was seen a few times. The rearrangement joins TRBV6-5 to TRBJ2-1, with 7 bases identical to TRBD2. The CDR3 is 16 residues long. Germline values: CDR1 MNHEY, CDR2 SVGAGI. Germline trimming cut 2 bases from V and 9 bases from J; bases unmatched to any gene: 13. The CDR3 DNA sequence: TGTGCCAGCAGTTACGGGAGGGAGGGCCTTCAGGGTGAGCAGTTCTTC. Amino acids: CASSYGREGLQGEQFF.

This clone was detected only a few times. This chain connects TRBV7-9 to TRBJ1-2, with a tentative D call TRBD1 (6 bases). The CDR3 consists of 16 residues. Germline loops: CDR1 SEHNR, CDR2 FQNEAQ (reference sequence). V gave up 6 bases and J gave up 1 base, with 18 bases separating them. CDR3 bases: TGTGCCAGCAGTTTCACAGGGAGTTTGGATAACTATGGCTACACCTTC. Translating gives CASSFTGSLDNYGYTF.

The chain couples TRBV30 to TRBJ2-7; the match to TRBD1 covers 9 bases. Trimming removed 6 bases from V and 5 bases from J; junction bases left unmatched: 8. Looked up from germline, CDR1 is GTSNPN and CDR2 is SVGIG (reference sequence). CDR3 size: 13 residues. The CDR3 sequence is CACNRGQGHEQYF. The CDR3 DNA reads TGTGCCTGTAACAGGGGGCAAGGGCACGAGCAGTACTTC.

V gene TRBV6-1 combines with J gene TRBJ1-1; D unresolved. Germline V gene data show CDR1 as MNHNS and CDR2 as SASEGT. The CDR3 spans 13 residues. With 4 bases removed from V and 7 bases from J, the gap between germline ends came to 13 bases. CDR3 residues: CASSVGRRDEAFF. As DNA, the CDR3 is TGTGCCAGCAGTGTGGGGAGACGTGATGAAGCTTTCTTT.

V and J are TRBV7-8 and TRBJ1-4; D is possibly TRBD1 (5 bases). CDR1 and CDR2 (germline): SGHVS, FQNEAQ. Trimming cost V 4 bases and J 2 bases, with 11 bases left between them. CDR3 length equals 15 residues. CDR3 sequence (DNA): TGTGCCAGCAGCTCCCGACAGTGGACTAATGAAAAACTGTTTTTT. It specifies CASSSRQWTNEKLFF.

The V call is TRBV14, the J call TRBJ1-1; tentatively, D is TRBD1 (6 bases). There are 16 residues in the CDR3. Trimming pared 4 bases from V and 1 base from J, leaving 16 bases between. Germline values: CDR1 SGHDN, CDR2 FVKESK. The CDR3 DNA sequence: TGTGCCAGCAGCCGAAACGGTAGACAGGCGAACACTGAAGCTTTCTTT. Its protein is CASSRNGRQANTEAFF.

The chain links TRBV7-9 to TRBJ1-1; possibly TRBD1 for D (6 bases). With 6 bases removed from V and 5 bases from J, the gap between germline ends came to 16 bases. CDR1 is SEHNR, CDR2 FQNEAQ, per germline (reference sequence). The CDR3 extends over 14 amino acids. The CDR3 region has the DNA TGTGCCAGCAGTTTCAGGGGAATGGCGACTGAAGCTTTCTTT. It translates to CASSFRGMATEAFF.

The chain employs TRBV6-5 and TRBJ1-5; TRBD1 is a possible D gene (5 bases). The CDR3 length is 13 residues. CDR1 is MNHEY and CDR2 is SVGAGI in the germline V gene. V was cut by 11 bases and J by 7 bases, with 18 bases left in between. The CDR3 nucleotides are TGTGCCGCGGGCAGGGAAAGAGGACAGCCCCAGCATTTT. It specifies CAAGRERGQPQHF.

Written as DNA, the CDR3 is TGTGCCAGCAGGCCGATTAGCGGGGGAGATACGCAGTATTTT. Translation gives CASRPISGGDTQYF. The rearrangement links TRBV6-1 to TRBJ2-3; 9 nucleotides align to TRBD2. Germline V lookup: CDR1 MNHNS, CDR2 SASEGT. The CDR3 totals 14 residues. V was pared by 6 bases and J by 5 bases, with 6 bases of the junction left unmatched.

The chain combines TRBV7-9 with TRBJ2-1; D perhaps matches TRBD2 (6 bases). In germline, CDR1 is SEHNR, CDR2 FQNEAQ (reference sequence). V was cut by 8 bases and J by 9 bases, with 17 bases left in between. This CDR3 has 13 residues. The CDR3 region has the DNA TGTGCCAGCCTGGCGGGCGGGACCAGTGAGCAGTTCTTC. Translated: CASLAGGTSEQFF.